These 13 T cell receptor beta chains were sequenced from one sample in a study of blood T cell repertoires in COVID-19. Profiling relied on immunoSEQ multiplex PCR, and the TCRdb table lists in-frame clones only, not all of them. The sample contains around 380,000 clones, approximately 89% of which appear only once. Specimen: PBMCs or T cells enriched from blood (not recorded which). The source is a man under 40 who had recovered from COVID-19.

The gene calls are TRBV19 and TRBJ2-1; weak D call: TRBD1 (5 bases). CDR1 is LNHDA, CDR2 SQIVND, per germline (reference sequence). Trimming took 2 bases from V and 6 from J, leaving 11 bases between them. The CDR3 is 14 residues long. The CDR3: CASSISQGVNEQFF. The CDR3, as DNA: TGTGCCAGTAGTATAAGTCAGGGCGTCAATGAGCAGTTCTTC.

The rearrangement links TRBV11-2 to TRBJ2-7; the D is unclear. This CDR3 contains 15 residues. CDR1 and CDR2 from the germline V gene are SGHAT and FQNNGV. Trimming cost V 2 bases and J 2 bases, with 13 bases left between them. The CDR3 region is CASSLLVSPTYEQYF. The CDR3 region has the DNA TGTGCCAGCAGCTTACTTGTAAGCCCCACCTACGAGCAGTACTTC.

At least ten counts were recorded for this clone. The chain employs TRBV6-5 and TRBJ1-2; the D is unclear. The CDR3 length is 13 residues. Germline CDR1 reads MNHEY; CDR2 reads SVGAGI. The V end was cut by 5 bases, the J end by 3 bases, with 10 bases between. In nucleotides, the CDR3 is TGTGCCAGCAGTCCTCAGGATGACTATGGCTACACCTTC. Translating it yields CASSPQDDYGYTF.

V is TRBV19 and J is TRBJ1-2; 7 bases fit TRBD1. This CDR3 region has 13 residues. V lost 0 bases and J lost 10; bases outside the gene matches: 5. Germline V lookup: CDR1 LNHDA, CDR2 SQIVND (reference sequence). This CDR3 reads CASSIEAGGAYTF. DNA of the CDR3: TGTGCCAGTAGTATAGAGGCAGGGGGTGCCTACACCTTC.

This clone showed up just once. CDR3 nucleotides: TGTGCCAGCAGTGAAAACCCTCTACACGAGCAGTACTTC. The encoded protein is CASSENPLHEQYF. V and J are TRBV6-1 and TRBJ2-7; D ambiguous. In germline, CDR1 is MNHNS, CDR2 SASEGT. Trimming pared 2 bases from V and 5 bases from J, leaving 10 bases between. CDR3 size: 13 residues.

This clone has a single count. DNA of the CDR3: TGTGCCAGCAGCCTTACCCGGGACAGCTATTTTCAGCCCCAGCATTTT. This encodes CASSLTRDSYFQPQHF. This chain uses TRBV5-6 with TRBJ1-5; 7 bases are shared with TRBD1. Germline lookup yields CDR1 SGHDT and CDR2 YYEEEE. This CDR3 contains 16 residues. V shed 4 bases, J shed 6 bases, and the junction held 13 bases outside the gene matches.

This chain links TRBV19 with TRBJ1-1; 9 positions agree with TRBD1. V dropped 5 bases and J dropped 1; count of bases not matched to a gene: 8. The germline CDR1 and CDR2 sequences are LNHDA and SQIVND (reference sequence). The CDR3 covers 16 residues. The DNA for the CDR3 is TGTGCCAGTAGTGGGCCGGGGACAGGGAAGAACACTGAAGCTTTCTTT. This sequence encodes CASSGPGTGKNTEAFF.

J is TRBJ1-4 and V is TRBV12-3 or TRBV12-4; tentatively, D is TRBD1 (5 bases). The CDR3 sequence is 13 residues long. Trimming shortened V by 7 bases and J by 8 bases, and 14 bases separated the two germline ends. The CDR3 DNA reads TGTGCCAGCAACACACAGGAATCCGAAAAACTGTTTTTT. It specifies CASNTQESEKLFF.

The chain carries TRBV15 and TRBJ1-2; D is possibly TRBD1 (5 bases). CDR3 length: 14 residues. Germline loops: CDR1 LNHNV, CDR2 YYDKDF (reference sequence). Trimming pared 4 bases from V and 2 bases from J, leaving 11 bases between. The chain's CDR3 is CATSTLQENYGYTF. CDR3 DNA sequence: TGTGCCACCAGCACACTACAGGAAAACTATGGCTACACCTTC.

The gene calls are TRBV19 and TRBJ2-7, with 9 positions matching TRBD1. The length of the CDR3 is 15 residues. Germline CDR1 LNHDA, CDR2 SQIVND (reference sequence). The V and J ends lost 7 bases and 4 bases, in that order; junction bases with no gene match: 11. The CDR3 is CASTGDGQGRYEQYF. The CDR3, as DNA: TGTGCCAGTACGGGAGACGGACAGGGGCGATACGAGCAGTACTTC.

The J gene is TRBJ2-1, the V gene TRBV6-4, with a weak D call TRBD2 (6 bases). There are 15 residues in the CDR3. Trimming shortened V by 3 bases and J by 6 bases, and 15 bases separated the two germline ends. Germline lookup yields CDR1 MRHNA and CDR2 SNTAGT. The CDR3 DNA reads as TGTGCCAGCAGTGAATCTGCGGGGAAAGGCAATGAGCAGTTCTTC. This translates into CASSESAGKGNEQFF.

This chain joins TRBV19 and TRBJ1-2, with 8 bases aligning to TRBD1. This CDR3 is built from 14 residues. Losses at the gene ends were 1 base for V and 8 bases for J; bases not matched to a gene: 6. Germline V lookup: CDR1 LNHDA, CDR2 SQIVND (reference sequence). DNA of the CDR3: TGTGCCAGTAGTATAGCCGACAGGGGTGGAGGCTACACCTTC. Translating it yields CASSIADRGGGYTF.

The chain uses TRBV5-5 and TRBJ2-3, with D perhaps TRBD2 (6 bases). CDR1 is SGHKS and CDR2 is YYEKEE in the germline V gene (reference sequence). This CDR3 is built from 14 residues. The V gene lost 4 bases and the J gene lost 4 bases, with 13 bases spanning the gap. CDR3 in DNA: TGTGCCAGCAGCACGCGGGGAAACTCAGATACGCAGTATTTT. It translates to CASSTRGNSDTQYF. Using reference TRBV5-5 and TRBJ2-3 for the parts outside the CDR3, the full variable domain is DAGVTQSPTHLIKTRGQQVTLRCSPISGHKSVSWYQQVLGQGPQFIFQYYEKEERGRGNFPDRFSARQFPNYSSELNVNALLLGDSALYLCASSTRGNSDTQYFGPGTRLTVL.